A selection of T cell receptor beta chains follows, all from one sample in a study of CD8 T cells in ankylosing spondylitis. TCRdb called the 5' RACE reads again in MiXCR, with one record for every CDR3 protein. Of about 220,000 distinct CDR3 sequences in the sample, 6% to 8% are singletons; the top ten hold approximately 15%. The sequencing input was blood, either unsorted or a sorted T cell fraction (not recorded which). The source of these receptors is a male donor with ankylosing spondylitis. CDR3s include the opening cysteine and the closing phenylalanine or tryptophan. The D gene is left open where the match is weak. Size is omitted from some rows. Given values are once, few, many or a class for expanded clones.

j_call | d_call | v_call | clone_size | cdr3_aa | cdr3_nt
TRBJ2-2 | TRBD1 | TRBV3-1 | once | CASSRGQGHTGELFF | TGTGCCAGCAGCAGGGGACAGGGACACACCGGGGAGCTGTTTTTT
TRBJ2-7 | . | TRBV20-1 | many | CSASTPPPYEQYF | TGCAGTGCTAGTACCCCACCTCCCTACGAGCAGTACTTC
TRBJ2-3 | . | TRBV4-3 | . | CASSRRDSLRDTQYF | TGCGCCAGCAGCCGGCGGGATTCTCTCAGGGATACGCAGTATTTT
TRBJ2-7 | . | TRBV20-1 | . | CSARVVAEIYEQYF | TGCAGTGCTAGAGTTGTAGCGGAGATCTACGAGCAGTACTTC
TRBJ1-1 | . | TRBV12-3/TRBV12-4 | many | CASSSGAREAFF | TGTGCCAGCAGTTCCGGGGCCCGTGAGGCTTTCTTT
TRBJ2-1 | . | TRBV12-5 | many | CASGSGRHEQFF | TGTGCTAGTGGCTCTGGTCGGCATGAGCAGTTCTTC
TRBJ2-1 | TRBD2 | TRBV5-1 | many | CASSLGSGGIYNEQFF | TGCGCCAGCAGCTTAGGTAGCGGGGGCATTTACAATGAGCAGTTCTTC
TRBJ2-7 | . | TRBV7-6 | . | CASSPSRGSEQYF | TGTGCCAGCAGCCCCTCGAGGGGCTCCGAGCAGTACTTC
TRBJ1-2 | . | TRBV9 | many | CASSVGGTDYGYTF | TGTGCCAGCAGCGTAGGGGGGACCGACTATGGCTACACCTTC
TRBJ2-1 | TRBD2 | TRBV5-6 | . | CASINSSGLAGVEQFF | TGTGCCAGCATCAACTCCTCGGGACTAGCGGGAGTTGAGCAGTTCTTC
TRBJ2-5 | . | TRBV2 | many | CASGDRSQETQYF | TGTGCCAGCGGAGATCGAAGCCAAGAGACCCAGTACTTC
TRBJ2-2 | . | TRBV24-1 | many | CATSDSPRLANTGELFF | TGTGCCACCAGTGATTCGCCGCGGCTCGCGAACACCGGGGAGCTGTTTTTT
TRBJ2-1 | . | TRBV20-1 | many | CSARDLGGSSYNEQFF | TGCAGTGCTAGAGATCTAGGAGGGAGCTCCTACAATGAGCAGTTCTTC
TRBJ2-1 | . | TRBV27 | many | CASSSVYNEQFF | TGTGCCAGCAGTTCCGTTTACAATGAGCAGTTCTTC
TRBJ2-7 | . | TRBV12-3/TRBV12-4 | many | CASSFRGLSYEQYF | TGTGCCAGCAGTTTTAGGGGACTCTCCTACGAGCAGTACTTC
TRBJ2-1 | TRBD1 | TRBV4-2 | many | CASSYDRAVIPFF | TGTGCCAGCAGCTATGACAGGGCAGTAATTCCGTTCTTC
TRBJ2-1 | TRBD2 | TRBV6-2/TRBV6-3 | many | CASSYEASGAREQFF | TGTGCCAGCAGTTACGAGGCTAGCGGGGCTAGGGAGCAGTTCTTC
TRBJ2-2 | TRBD2 | TRBV20-1 | . | CSAPREFNTGELFF | TGCAGTGCTCCGCGGGAGTTCAACACCGGGGAGCTGTTTTTT
TRBJ1-1 | . | TRBV5-6 | . | CASGLGLGGTEAFF | TGTGCCAGCGGCCTCGGGCTGGGGGGCACTGAAGCTTTCTTT
TRBJ2-1 | TRBD2 | TRBV29-1 | many | CSVSGLAGLSSYNEQFF | TGCAGCGTCTCCGGACTAGCGGGCCTGAGCTCCTACAATGAGCAGTTCTTC
TRBJ2-7 | TRBD2 | TRBV4-1 | many | CASSQDRASGKYEQYF | TGCGCCAGCAGCCAAGATCGGGCTAGCGGGAAATACGAGCAGTACTTC
TRBJ2-7 | . | TRBV6-5 | many | CASSYRTGTHEQYF | TGTGCCAGCAGTTACCGTACAGGGACTCACGAGCAGTACTTC
TRBJ1-3 | . | TRBV6-5 | . | CASYSGNTIYF | TGTGCCAGCTACTCCGGTAACACCATATATTTT
TRBJ1-6 | . | TRBV9 | many | CASSARNSGSPLHF | TGTGCCAGCAGCGCCAGAAACTCTGGGTCACCCCTCCACTTT
TRBJ2-5 | . | TRBV12-3/TRBV12-4 | many | CASSLALGAVEGETQYF | TGTGCCAGCAGTTTAGCGCTCGGGGCGGTGGAGGGAGAGACCCAGTACTTC
TRBJ2-7 | . | TRBV7-9 | many | CASSPNYEQYF | TGTGCCAGCAGCCCGAACTACGAGCAGTACTTC
TRBJ2-3 | . | TRBV7-2 | . | CASSLGGAGGITDTQYF | TGTGCCAGCAGTCTAGGGGGCGCGGGGGGCATCACAGATACACAGTATTTT
TRBJ2-3 | . | TRBV27 | . | CASSGHLTDTQYF | TGTGCCAGCAGTGGACATCTCACAGATACGCAGTATTTT
TRBJ2-2 | . | TRBV4-2 | many | CASSQEVPRNTGELFF | TGTGCCAGCAGCCAAGAGGTCCCAAGGAACACCGGGGAGCTGTTTTTT
TRBJ2-1 | . | TRBV29-1 | many | CSVGTYNEQFF | TGCAGCGTTGGGACGTACAATGAGCAGTTCTTC
TRBJ2-3 | . | TRBV4-3 | . | CASSHRRGGRGTDTQYF | TGCGCCAGCAGCCACCGACGTGGGGGTCGGGGCACAGATACGCAGTATTTT
TRBJ1-2 | . | TRBV29-1 | many | CSVDHSVRSNYGYTF | TGCAGCGTTGATCATAGCGTAAGATCTAACTATGGCTACACCTTC
TRBJ2-7 | . | TRBV11-2 | . | CASSLDPRTGYYEEQYF | TGTGCCAGCAGCTTAGACCCGCGTACGGGCTACTACGAAGAGCAGTACTTC
TRBJ1-3 | . | TRBV10-3 | . | CAISDYRPGHPSGNTIYF | TGTGCCATCAGTGACTACCGGCCGGGACACCCCTCTGGAAACACCATATATTTT
TRBJ2-3 | . | TRBV4-3 | . | CASSQVEQRLDTQYF | TGCGCCAGCAGCCAAGTGGAGCAGAGGCTGGATACGCAGTATTTT
TRBJ2-2 | . | TRBV9 | many | CASSVVLGDFRAGELFF | TGTGCCAGCAGCGTAGTATTAGGGGACTTCAGGGCCGGGGAGCTGTTTTTT
TRBJ2-7 | . | TRBV29-1 | many | CSVEDIQGFPSRGQYF | TGCAGCGTTGAAGATATACAGGGTTTTCCCTCCCGTGGGCAGTACTTC
TRBJ2-2 | TRBD2 | TRBV29-1 | many | CSVWASGSVIGELFF | TGCAGCGTTTGGGCTAGCGGGAGTGTAATCGGGGAGCTGTTTTTT
TRBJ2-4 | TRBD2 | TRBV15 | many | CATSRPVTGGPDKNIQYF | TGTGCCACCAGCAGACCCGTTACGGGGGGGCCGGACAAAAACATTCAGTACTTC
TRBJ2-2 | . | TRBV5-1 | many | CASSAQRGSNTGELFF | TGCGCCAGCAGCGCGCAAAGGGGGTCGAACACCGGGGAGCTGTTTTTT